The clone carrying this T cell receptor beta chain was detected only once. The data originate from a study of blood T cell repertoires in COVID-19. Whole-study context: Samples of COVID-19 (acute and convalescent) were obtained from the United States, Italy and Spain. Sources were T cells, B-cell-depleted T cells, or PBMCs; the material itself was cDNA or gDNA.

Per the authors' pipeline: Amplified reference gene primers provided the basis for estimating nucleated cell counts. Libraries were prepared by immunoSEQ multiplex PCR; TCRdb keeps only in-frame clonotypes and omits some of them. V and J calls and clone size are given by that table; D and trimming were obtained from the DNA. The sample carries 130,000 or so clones, around nine tenths recorded once. The sequencing input was peripheral blood. This clonotype originated in a woman between 50 and 59 years old with acute or convalescent COVID-19.

The CDR3 is CASSIEQGVTPLHF. As DNA, the CDR3 is TGTGCCAGTAGTATAGAGCAGGGGGTAACACCCCTCCACTTT. The chain uses TRBV19 and TRBJ1-6; TRBD1 agrees at 7 bases. Germline CDR1 reads LNHDA; CDR2 reads SQIVND (reference sequence). Unmatched junction bases numbered 4, after V lost 0 bases and J lost 11 bases. This CDR3 is 14 amino acids long.